Presented here are 4 T cell receptor beta chains from one specimen sequenced in a study of shared clonotypes between healthy human individuals. Using immunoSEQ multiplex PCR, the repertoire was profiled, and TCRdb retains in-frame clones only, with some absent. The sample includes about 320,000 clones, around 90% of them seen just once. Source material: memory CD8+ T cells sorted from blood. Stated subset: CD45RO+ cells pooled with CCR7-negative TemRA cells. The receptors originated from a man aged 18 to 30 in good health.

This clone has a single count. The CDR3 region is CASSRVGAPYNEQFF. CDR3 nucleotides: TGCGCCAGCAGCCGTGTGGGGGCACCCTACAATGAGCAGTTCTTC. This chain links TRBV4-1 with TRBJ2-1; maybe TRBD1 (6 bases). V lost 4 bases and J 2 bases, leaving 12 bases between the germline ends. Germline lookup yields CDR1 MGHRA and CDR2 YSYEKL. The CDR3 consists of 15 residues.

The chain recombines TRBV4-1 with TRBJ2-1; D gene ambiguous. CDR1 and CDR2 from the germline V gene are MGHRA and YSYEKL. Trimming cost V 2 bases and J 9 bases, with 11 bases left between them. The CDR3 length is 13 residues. For the CDR3, the DNA is TGCGCCAGCAGCCAAACCCTCGAATTTGAGCAGTTCTTC. The encoded protein is CASSQTLEFEQFF.

V and J are TRBV5-1 and TRBJ2-5; possibly TRBD1 or TRBD2 for D (5 bases each). Germline values: CDR1 SGHRS, CDR2 YFSETQ. This CDR3 comprises 17 residues. V was shortened by 2 bases and J by 5 bases, with 22 bases between the two germline ends. The CDR3 here is CASSFESMGDPPETQYF. The CDR3 nucleotides read TGCGCCAGCAGCTTCGAGTCCATGGGGGACCCTCCGGAGACCCAGTACTTC.

This clone has just one count. The V and J genes are TRBV5-1 and TRBJ1-1; D remains ambiguous. The CDR3 totals 14 residues. V lost 2 bases and J 0 bases, leaving 8 bases between the germline ends. Germline V gene sequence: CDR1 SGHRS, CDR2 YFSETQ. Here the CDR3 reads CASSLGSMNTEAFF. The CDR3 DNA reads as TGCGCCAGCAGCTTAGGGAGCATGAACACTGAAGCTTTCTTT.